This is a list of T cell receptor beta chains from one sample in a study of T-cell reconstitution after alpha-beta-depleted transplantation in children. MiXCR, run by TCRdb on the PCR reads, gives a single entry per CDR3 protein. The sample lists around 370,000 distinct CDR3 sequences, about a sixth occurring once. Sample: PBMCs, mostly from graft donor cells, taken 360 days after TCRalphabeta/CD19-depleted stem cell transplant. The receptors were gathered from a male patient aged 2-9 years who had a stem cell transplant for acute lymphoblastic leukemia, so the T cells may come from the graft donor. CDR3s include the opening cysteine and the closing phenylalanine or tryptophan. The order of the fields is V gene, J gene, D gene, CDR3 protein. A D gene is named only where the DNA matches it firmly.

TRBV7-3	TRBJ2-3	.	CASSLDPTWDTQYF
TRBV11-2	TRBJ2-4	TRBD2	CASSLVPSGRAYAF
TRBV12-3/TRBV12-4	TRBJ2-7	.	CASSPTVSVYEQYF
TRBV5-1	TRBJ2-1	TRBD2	CASSKSTGLAYGNEQFF
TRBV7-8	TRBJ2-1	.	CASSTLRAEQFF
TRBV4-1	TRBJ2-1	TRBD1	CASSNQGENNEQFF
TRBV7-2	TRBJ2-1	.	CASSLVRDPSNEQFF
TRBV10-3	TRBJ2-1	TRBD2	CAISRRTLLARSYNEQFF
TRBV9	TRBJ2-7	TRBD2	CASSVTSGYEQYF
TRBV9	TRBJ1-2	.	CASSALGPAGGYTF
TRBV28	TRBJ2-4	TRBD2	CASSFGTLGGRRGNIQYF
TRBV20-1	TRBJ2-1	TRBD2	CSAEAGGPSNEQFF
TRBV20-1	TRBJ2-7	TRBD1	CSGQNRDRAYGQYF
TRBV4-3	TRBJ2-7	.	CASSQQNRERYEQYF
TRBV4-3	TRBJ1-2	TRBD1	CASSQDVRGNYGYTF
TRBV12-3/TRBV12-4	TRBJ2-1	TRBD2	CASSLRVRTRSEIGNEQFF
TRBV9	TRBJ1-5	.	CASSVETNQPQHF
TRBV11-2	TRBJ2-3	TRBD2	CASSFSSGRSFSTDTQYF
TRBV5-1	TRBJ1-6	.	CASSFSDPNSPLHF
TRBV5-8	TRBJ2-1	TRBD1	CASSSSGTGGYNEQFF
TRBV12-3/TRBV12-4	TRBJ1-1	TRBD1	CASSTSGGAGNTEAFF
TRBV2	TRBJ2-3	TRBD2	CAISPPWRGTQTSTDTQYF
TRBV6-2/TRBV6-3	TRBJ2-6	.	CAGSRDLSSGANVLTF
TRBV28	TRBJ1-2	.	CASSLGGFDYTF
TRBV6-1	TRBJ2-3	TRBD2	CASKLGLAGGNTQYF
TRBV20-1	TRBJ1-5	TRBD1	CSARPTGGRNQPQHF
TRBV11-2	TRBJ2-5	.	CASSFQDRQETQYF
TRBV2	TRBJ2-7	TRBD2	CASSGLAGGSYEQYF
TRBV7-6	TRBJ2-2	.	CASSLPRIWDANTGELFF
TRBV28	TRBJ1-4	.	CASSLSPGLYTNEKLFF
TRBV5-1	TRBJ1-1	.	CASSLVSRNTEAFF
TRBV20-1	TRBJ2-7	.	CSASGNGNEQYF
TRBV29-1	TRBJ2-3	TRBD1	CSVGQGSTDTQYF
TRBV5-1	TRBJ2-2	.	CASSPLDLRDTGELFF
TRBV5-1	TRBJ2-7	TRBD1	CASSYAMRATGPSYEQYF
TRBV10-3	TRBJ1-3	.	CATCQAGNTIYF
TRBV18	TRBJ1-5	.	CASSASNQPQHF
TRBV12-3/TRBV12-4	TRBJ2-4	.	CASSSGAKNIQYF
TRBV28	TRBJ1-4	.	CASSIYTREKLFF
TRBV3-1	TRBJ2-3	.	CASSQGAGKSTDTQYF